The 19 T cell receptor beta chains in this list originate from one sample, sequenced in a study of T-cell reconstitution after alpha-beta-depleted transplantation in children. Preparing the TCRbeta library involved the use of unique molecular identifiers. TCRdb reanalysed the PCR reads using MiXCR and keeps one entry per CDR3 protein. Of 250,000 to 400,000 distinct CDR3 sequences detected, approximately 23% appear once; the ten largest clones hold 11%. Specimen: PBMCs, mostly from graft donor cells, collected 180 days after TCRalphabeta/CD19-depleted stem cell transplant. These receptors all stem from a male patient younger than 18 who had a stem cell transplant for acute lymphoblastic leukemia, so the T cells may come from the graft donor.

The gene calls are TRBV12-3 or TRBV12-4 and TRBJ1-1, with TRBD1 identical over 9 bases. The CDR3 runs 14 residues. The V and J ends lost 7 bases and 5 bases, in that order; junction bases with no gene match: 8. The CDR3 spells CASNKWDRETEAFF. The CDR3 nucleotides read TGTGCCAGCAATAAGTGGGACAGGGAGACTGAAGCTTTCTTT.

This chain connects TRBV5-8 to TRBJ2-1; TRBD2 agrees at 8 bases. The CDR3 contains 16 residues. Trimming took 0 bases from V and 8 from J; bases not matched to a gene: 10. Germline CDR1 is SGHTS and CDR2 is YDEGEE. CDR3 residues: CASSLARTSIHHEQFF. The DNA of the CDR3 is TGTGCCAGCAGCTTGGCACGGACTAGCATCCACCATGAGCAGTTCTTC.

The chain employs TRBV20-1 and TRBJ2-7; D might be TRBD1 (5 bases). V lost 0 bases, J lost 8 bases, and 17 bases lay in between. This CDR3 has 14 amino acids. CDR1 and CDR2 from the germline V gene are DFQATT and SNEGSKA (reference sequence). CDR3 sequence reads: CSARDLGRGYQQYF. In DNA form, the CDR3 reads TGCAGTGCTAGAGACCTCGGTAGGGGTTACCAGCAGTACTTC.

The gene calls are TRBV9 and TRBJ2-2; possibly TRBD2 for D (5 bases). This CDR3 contains 14 residues. The ends were cut back, 0 bases at V and 6 bases at J, with 9 bases in the middle. Germline V gene data show CDR1 as SGDLS and CDR2 as YYNGEE. The CDR3 is CASSVDTGAGELFF. The CDR3 DNA reads as TGTGCCAGCAGCGTAGACACCGGGGCCGGGGAGCTGTTTTTT.

This clonotype was observed a handful of times. This chain links TRBV3-1 with TRBJ2-7; 8 bases map to TRBD2. V was pared by 0 bases and J by 1 base, with 17 bases of the junction left unmatched. The CDR3 runs 20 residues. CDR1 and CDR2 (germline): LGHDT, YNNKEL (reference sequence). Here the CDR3 DNA reads TGTGCCAGCAGCCAAGATATTCCCCGCCGACTAGCGCTGTGGTCCTACGAGCAGTACTTC. Translated, it gives CASSQDIPRRLALWSYEQYF.

The chain is built from TRBV21-1 and TRBJ2-1; the table assigns TRBD1, which was not confirmed against the DNA. TRBV21-1 is shown as a pseudogene. The CDR3 is 18 residues long. The DNA for the CDR3 is TGTGCCAGCAGCAAACCCCGAGATCAGGGGAGATTTTGCAATGAGCAGTTCTTC. It encodes CASSKPRDQGRFCNEQFF.

V gene TRBV4-1 combines with J gene TRBJ1-1; D not certain. Trimming pared 0 bases from V and 0 bases from J, leaving 8 bases between. From germline, CDR1 is MGHRA and CDR2 YSYEKL. The CDR3 sequence is 15 residues long. CDR3 nucleotides: TGCGCCAGCAGCCAAGAGCGGACTCTGAACACTGAAGCTTTCTTT. As protein: CASSQERTLNTEAFF.

This clonotype has at least ten counts. The chain recombines TRBV20-1 with TRBJ1-6; D not certain. From germline, CDR1 is DFQATT and CDR2 SNEGSKA (reference sequence). CDR3 length: 13 residues. V was shortened by 1 base and J by 5 bases, with 6 bases between the two germline ends. For the CDR3, the DNA is TGCAGTGCTAGAGGGTTGGATAATTCACCCCTCCACTTT. Its translation is CSARGLDNSPLHF.

J is TRBJ2-5 and V is TRBV6-5; D gene ambiguous. CDR3 length: 14 residues. The germline V and J ends were trimmed by 0 bases and 3 bases, with 8 bases remaining between them. From germline, CDR1 is MNHEY and CDR2 SVGAGI. CDR3 sequence (DNA): TGTGCCAGCAGTTACTCTGGCAGTGAAGAGACCCAGTACTTC. Amino acids: CASSYSGSEETQYF.

V usage is TRBV5-1 and J usage is TRBJ2-3; 8 positions match TRBD2. The CDR3 covers 17 residues. Germline lookup yields CDR1 SGHRS and CDR2 YFSETQ. V trimming: 3 bases; J trimming: 5 bases; junction bases outside the gene matches: 14. The CDR3: CASSSVVLAGFGDTQYF. CDR3 DNA sequence: TGCGCCAGCAGCTCCGTGGTCCTAGCGGGCTTTGGAGATACGCAGTATTTT.

This clonotype has only a few counts. The chain uses TRBV5-1 and TRBJ1-1; TRBD1 aligns across 7 bases. CDR1 and CDR2 from the germline V gene are SGHRS and YFSETQ. J was trimmed by 5 bases and V by 7 bases; bases with no gene match: 14. The CDR3 sequence is 15 residues long. DNA for the CDR3: TGCGCCAGCCGGCCTTCTTACAGGGGTAGTACTGAAGCTTTCTTT. Protein product: CASRPSYRGSTEAFF. Complete variable domain (other parts from reference TRBV5-1 and TRBJ1-1): KAGVTQTPRYLIKTRGQQVTLSCSPISGHRSVSWYQQTPGQGLQFLFEYFSETQRNKGNFPGRFSGRQFSNSRSEMNVSTLELGDSALYLCASRPSYRGSTEAFFGQGTRLTVV.

In this sample, this clonotype turned up a few times. CDR3 in amino acids: CASSTLGTRLGHEQFF. CDR3 coding DNA: TGCGCCAGCAGTACCCTCGGGACCAGATTAGGTCATGAGCAGTTCTTC. J is TRBJ2-1 and V is TRBV4-3; D could derive from TRBD1 or TRBD2 (5 bases each). V gave up 6 bases and J gave up 8 bases, with 23 bases separating them. CDR1 is LGHNA, CDR2 YSLEER, per germline. The CDR3 totals 16 residues.

The rearrangement joins TRBV27 to TRBJ2-7; the D call may be TRBD1 or TRBD2 (5 bases each). Trimming left V 5 bases short and J 3 bases short, with 14 bases between. The CDR3 contains 14 residues. In germline, CDR1 is MNHEY, CDR2 SMNVEV (reference sequence). Here the CDR3 reads CASSSGKGHYEQYF. For the CDR3, the DNA is TGTGCCAGCAGTAGCGGCAAGGGGCACTACGAGCAGTACTTC.

The chain carries TRBV27 and TRBJ2-3; 7 bases agree with TRBD1. Germline CDR1 and CDR2: MNHEY and SMNVEV (reference sequence). Germline trimming cut 2 bases from V and 2 bases from J; bases unmatched to any gene: 7. The CDR3 covers 16 residues. The CDR3 coding sequence is TGTGCCAGCAGTTTAGGTACAGGGGCCGCCACAGATACGCAGTATTTT. Translated: CASSLGTGAATDTQYF.

The chain is built from TRBV10-3 and TRBJ1-6; D remains ambiguous. This CDR3 has 12 residues. Germline CDR1 reads ENHRY; CDR2 reads SYGVKD. Trimming took off 8 bases at V and 8 bases at J, with 10 bases between the two ends. CDR3 residues: CAIAKGDSPLHF. The DNA for the CDR3 is TGTGCCATCGCGAAGGGCGATTCACCCCTCCACTTT.

This chain links TRBV29-1 with TRBJ1-4; D gene ambiguous. CDR1 is SQVTM and CDR2 is ANQGSEA in the germline V gene. The CDR3 is made up of 13 amino acids. The CDR3 spells CGSTAATNEKLFF. The DNA of the CDR3 is TGCGGCTCTACAGCTGCAACTAATGAAAAACTGTTTTTT. Full variable domain (remainder filled in from reference TRBV29-1 and TRBJ1-4): SAVISQKPSRDICQRGTSLTIQCQVDSQVTMMFWYRQQPGQSLTLIATANQGSEATYESGFVIDKFPISRPNLTFSTLTVSNMSPEDSSIYLCGSTAATNEKLFFGSGTQLSVL.

This clonotype was recorded a few times. The chain links TRBV10-3 to TRBJ1-2; a possible D gene is TRBD1 (6 bases). Germline loops: CDR1 ENHRY, CDR2 SYGVKD. The CDR3 is 19 amino acids. Trimming cost V 3 bases and J 0 bases, with 23 bases left between them. CDR3 in amino acids: CAISDPGHELLLANYGYTF. The DNA of the CDR3 is TGTGCCATCAGTGATCCGGGACATGAGCTGCTTCTAGCTAACTATGGCTACACCTTC.

This chain joins TRBV11-2 and TRBJ1-6; D not certain. V lost 5 bases and J 8 bases, leaving 13 bases between the germline ends. This CDR3 spans 14 amino acids. Germline lookup yields CDR1 SGHAT and CDR2 FQNNGV. CDR3 sequence reads: CASSNFPADSPLHF. The DNA of the CDR3 is TGTGCCAGCAGCAACTTCCCGGCCGATTCACCCCTCCACTTT.

The rearrangement uses TRBV6-1 and TRBJ1-5; a possible D gene is TRBD1 (6 bases). This CDR3 spans 12 amino acids. V dropped 11 bases and J dropped 5 bases, with 13 bases sitting between them. Germline V gene sequence: CDR1 MNHNS, CDR2 SASEGT. The CDR3 nucleotides read TGTGCCGGTAAAACAGGGTATCAGCCCCAGCATTTT. Its protein product is CAGKTGYQPQHF.